This TCR beta chain is from a study of blood T cell repertoires in COVID-19. Study in general: The United States, Italy and Spain were the sources of the acute and convalescent COVID-19 samples.

Using immunoSEQ multiplex PCR, the repertoire was profiled, and TCRdb retains in-frame clones only, with some absent. Here the sample spans about 28,000 clones, about 87% being singletons. This CDR3 has 18 amino acids. The germline V gene encodes CDR1 KGHDR and CDR2 SFDVKD. Trimming removed 4 bases from V and 5 bases from J; junction bases left unmatched: 14. The sequenced material came from peripheral blood. The sequence derives from a man between 65 and 80 years old with active COVID-19. The gene calls are TRBV24-1 and TRBJ2-1, with TRBD1 identical over 9 bases. The CDR3 nucleotides are TGTGCCACCAGTGAGGGGGGACAGGGACCGGAGGGCCACAATGAGCAGTTCTTC. Its protein product is CATSEGGQGPEGHNEQFF.